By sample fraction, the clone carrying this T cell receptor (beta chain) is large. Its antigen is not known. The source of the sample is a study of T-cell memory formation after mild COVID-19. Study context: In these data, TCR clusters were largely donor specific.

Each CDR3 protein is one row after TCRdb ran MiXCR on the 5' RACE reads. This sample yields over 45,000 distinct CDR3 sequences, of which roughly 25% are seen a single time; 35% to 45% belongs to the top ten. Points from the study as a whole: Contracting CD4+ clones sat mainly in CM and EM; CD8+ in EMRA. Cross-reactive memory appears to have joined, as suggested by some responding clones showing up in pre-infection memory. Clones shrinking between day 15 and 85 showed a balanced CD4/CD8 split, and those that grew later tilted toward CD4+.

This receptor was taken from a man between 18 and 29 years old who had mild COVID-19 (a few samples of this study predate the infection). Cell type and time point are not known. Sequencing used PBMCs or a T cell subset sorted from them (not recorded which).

CDR3 in amino acids: CASSPGYEQFF. The CDR3 DNA follows: TGTGCCAGCAGCCCTGGGTATGAGCAGTTCTTC. The V gene is TRBV7-6, the J gene TRBJ2-1; unclear D gene. Germline V gene lookup returns CDR1 SGHVS and CDR2 FNYEAQ. The CDR3 contains 11 residues. Trimming left V 5 bases short and J 8 bases short, with 7 bases between.